These T cell receptor beta chains were read from a single sample in a study of vaccination effects on CD4 cells after COVID-19. TCRdb keeps only in-frame clones here, not all; method: immunoSEQ multiplex PCR. The data contain about 59,000 clones, roughly 80% of them singletons. These receptors lack a known antigen. The sequencing used CD4+ T cells from PBMCs cultured with HCoV-OC43 spike peptides, collected after COVID-19 vaccination. The source is a human donor who received a COVID-19 vaccine. The CDR3 runs from the conserved cysteine through the conserved F or W. D genes are given only for firm matches. Some rows have no size entry. The others give once, few or many, or a class for an expanded clone.

clone_size j_call v_call d_call cdr3_aa cdr3_nt
few TRBJ1-2 TRBV18 NA CASSRTTTNTNYGYTF TGTGCCAGCTCACGCACCACGACAAACACTAACTATGGCTACACCTTC
NA TRBJ1-4 TRBV18 NA CASSPRGLTDEKLFF TGTGCCAGCTCACCACGAGGGTTAACGGATGAAAAACTGTTTTTT
NA TRBJ2-1 TRBV7-2 NA CASSLEGLSYNEQFF TGTGCCAGCAGCTTAGAGGGCCTCAGCTACAATGAGCAGTTCTTC
NA TRBJ2-5 TRBV5-1 TRBD2 CASSNSGAGETQYF TGCGCCAGCAGCAATAGCGGGGCGGGGGAGACCCAGTACTTC
NA TRBJ1-2 TRBV7-8 NA CASSPRDYGYTF TGTGCCAGCAGCCCGAGGGATTATGGCTACACCTTC
few TRBJ1-1 TRBV28 TRBD1 CATHKRTGSDEAFF TGTGCCACACACAAACGGACAGGGAGTGATGAAGCTTTCTTT
NA TRBJ1-1 TRBV18 NA CASSPGAGQDTEAFF TGTGCCAGCTCACCCGGGGCGGGGCAGGACACTGAAGCTTTCTTT
NA TRBJ1-1 TRBV18 TRBD1 CASSPQGANTEAFF TGTGCCAGCTCGCCACAGGGGGCCAACACTGAAGCTTTCTTT
NA TRBJ2-2 TRBV7-3 NA CASSLTGRTGELFF TGTGCCAGCAGCCTAACAGGGCGGACCGGGGAGCTGTTTTTT
NA TRBJ2-2 TRBV30 NA CAWVSGTPPGELFF TGTGCCTGGGTTTCTGGGACCCCCCCAGGGGAGCTGTTTTTT
NA TRBJ1-1 TRBV2 NA CASSGPDQGRNWEAFF TGTGCCAGCAGTGGCCCCGATCAGGGGAGGAACTGGGAAGCTTTCTTT
NA TRBJ1-2 TRBV7-9 NA CASSLAGSGYGYTF TGTGCCAGCAGCTTAGCAGGGTCCGGCTATGGCTACACCTTC
NA TRBJ2-3 TRBV7-2 NA CASSFFTSTDTQYF TGTGCCAGCAGCTTTTTCACTAGCACAGATACGCAGTATTTT
NA TRBJ1-2 TRBV2 NA CASYSGGGGYGYTF TGTGCCAGCTATTCAGGAGGAGGGGGCTATGGCTACACCTTC
NA TRBJ1-6 TRBV6-5 NA CASSYSTGHVNSPLHF TGTGCCAGCAGTTACTCGACAGGCCACGTAAACTCACCCCTCCACTTT
once TRBJ2-5 TRBV10-3 NA CAISEGETQYF TGTGCCATCAGTGAGGGGGAGACCCAGTACTTC
once TRBJ1-6 TRBV5-6 NA CASSLPVRSDNSPLHF TGTGCCAGCAGCTTGCCCGTCAGGTCGGATAATTCACCCCTCCACTTT
NA TRBJ2-6 TRBV5-1 TRBD2 CASSLTGLAGGRANVLTF TGCGCCAGCAGCTTAACGGGACTAGCGGGGGGAAGGGCCAACGTCCTGACTTTC
NA TRBJ1-2 TRBV6-6 TRBD1 CASSSRDRGDYGYTF TGTGCCAGCAGTTCCCGGGACAGGGGCGACTATGGCTACACCTTC
NA TRBJ2-5 TRBV7-3 NA CASSHQGGETQYF TGTGCCAGCAGCCACCAGGGTGGGGAGACCCAGTACTTC
NA TRBJ1-1 TRBV30 NA CAWRSQLNTEAFF TGTGCCTGGAGGTCACAGCTGAACACTGAAGCTTTCTTT
NA TRBJ1-5 TRBV2 NA CASSNGQVRQPQHF TGTGCCAGCAGTAACGGACAAGTAAGGCAGCCCCAGCATTTT
NA TRBJ1-1 TRBV24-1 NA CATRGATNTEAFF TGTGCCACGAGAGGGGCCACGAACACTGAAGCTTTCTTT
NA TRBJ2-3 TRBV6-2/TRBV6-3 TRBD2 CASSYSGRGAANTQYF TGTGCCAGCAGTTACTCGGGGCGGGGGGCTGCTAATACGCAGTATTTT
NA TRBJ2-2 TRBV6-5 NA CASNPSRGYTGELFF TGTGCCAGCAATCCCTCAAGGGGGTACACCGGGGAGCTGTTTTTT
NA TRBJ2-3 TRBV5-1 NA CASSLQVGADTQYF TGCGCCAGCAGCTTACAGGTTGGTGCAGATACGCAGTATTTT
once TRBJ1-1 TRBV15 NA CATSRDEAFF TGTGCCACCAGCAGAGATGAGGCTTTCTTT
NA TRBJ1-4 TRBV7-2 NA CASSRSSGANEKLFF TGTGCCAGCAGCCGTAGTTCGGGGGCTAATGAAAAACTGTTTTTT
NA TRBJ2-3 TRBV5-1 TRBD2 CASSLLYSGANTDTQYF TGCGCCAGCAGCCTCCTTTATAGCGGGGCCAACACAGATACGCAGTATTTT
NA TRBJ1-1 TRBV24-1 TRBD1 CATSEPTGEAFF TGTGCCACCAGTGAACCGACAGGGGAAGCTTTCTTT
NA TRBJ1-3 TRBV5-1 NA CASSLGVRDTIYF TGCGCCAGCAGCTTGGGGGTCCGGGACACCATATATTTT
NA TRBJ1-3 TRBV5-1 NA CASKLGNTIYF TGCGCCAGCAAGCTCGGAAACACCATATATTTT
NA TRBJ2-1 TRBV6-5 NA CASSPLGNEQFF TGTGCCAGCAGTCCCCTCGGTAATGAGCAGTTCTTC
NA TRBJ1-1 TRBV7-2 NA CASSYEAFF TGTGCCAGCAGCTATGAAGCTTTCTTT
NA TRBJ2-2 TRBV18 TRBD2 CASSPRAGGNTGELFF TGTGCCAGCTCACCACGAGCGGGGGGCAACACCGGGGAGCTGTTTTTT
NA TRBJ2-5 TRBV30 NA CAWSVQLGTQYF TGTGCCTGGAGTGTACAATTGGGGACCCAGTACTTC
NA TRBJ2-1 TRBV6-4 NA CASSDSGTRYNEQFF TGTGCCAGCAGTGACTCGGGGACACGATACAATGAGCAGTTCTTC
NA TRBJ1-2 TRBV13 NA CASSLGRGGWLYGYTF TGTGCCAGCAGCTTAGGCCGTGGGGGCTGGTTGTATGGCTACACCTTC
NA TRBJ1-2 TRBV7-2 TRBD1 CASSLVQGTASGYTF TGTGCCAGCAGCTTAGTACAGGGGACAGCCTCAGGCTACACCTTC